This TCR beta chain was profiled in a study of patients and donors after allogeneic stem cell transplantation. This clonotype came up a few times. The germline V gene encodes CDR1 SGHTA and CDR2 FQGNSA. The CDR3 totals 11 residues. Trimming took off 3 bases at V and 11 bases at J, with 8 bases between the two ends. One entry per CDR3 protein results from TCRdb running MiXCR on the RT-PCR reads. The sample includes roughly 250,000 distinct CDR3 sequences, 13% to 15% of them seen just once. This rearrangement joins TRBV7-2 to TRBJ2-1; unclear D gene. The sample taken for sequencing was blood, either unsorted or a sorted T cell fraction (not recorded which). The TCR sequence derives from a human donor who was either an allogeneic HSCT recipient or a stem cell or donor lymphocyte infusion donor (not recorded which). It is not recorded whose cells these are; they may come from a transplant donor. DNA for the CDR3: TGTGCCAGCAGCTTCGGGTATCAGCAGTTCTTC. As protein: CASSFGYQQFF.